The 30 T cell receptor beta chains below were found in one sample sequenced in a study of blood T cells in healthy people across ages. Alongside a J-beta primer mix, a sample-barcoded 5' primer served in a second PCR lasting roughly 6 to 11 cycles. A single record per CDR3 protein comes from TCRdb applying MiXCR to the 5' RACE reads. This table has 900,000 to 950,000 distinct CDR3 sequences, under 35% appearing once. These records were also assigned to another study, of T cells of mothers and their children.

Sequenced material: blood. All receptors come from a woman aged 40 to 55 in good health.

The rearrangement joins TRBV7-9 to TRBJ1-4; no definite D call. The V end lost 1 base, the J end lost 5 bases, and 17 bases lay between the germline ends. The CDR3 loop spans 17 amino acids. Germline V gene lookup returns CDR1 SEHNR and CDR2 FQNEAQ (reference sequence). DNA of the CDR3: TGTGCCAGCAGCTTAGTTTTTGGGATTGGGAACAATGAAAAACTGTTTTTT. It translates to CASSLVFGIGNNEKLFF.

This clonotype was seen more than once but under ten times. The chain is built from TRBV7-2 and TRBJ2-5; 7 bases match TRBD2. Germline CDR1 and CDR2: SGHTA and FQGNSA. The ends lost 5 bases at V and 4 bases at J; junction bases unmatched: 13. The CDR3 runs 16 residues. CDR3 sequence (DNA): TGTGCCAGCAGCCCCTCCATACGGGGAGGGAGAGAGACCCAGTACTTC. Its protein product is CASSPSIRGGRETQYF.

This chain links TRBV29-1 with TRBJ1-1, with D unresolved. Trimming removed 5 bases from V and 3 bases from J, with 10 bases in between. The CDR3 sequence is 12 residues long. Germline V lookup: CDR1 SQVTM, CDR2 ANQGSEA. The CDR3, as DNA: TGCAGCGTTCCCACGGACTACACTGAAGCTTTCTTT. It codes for CSVPTDYTEAFF.

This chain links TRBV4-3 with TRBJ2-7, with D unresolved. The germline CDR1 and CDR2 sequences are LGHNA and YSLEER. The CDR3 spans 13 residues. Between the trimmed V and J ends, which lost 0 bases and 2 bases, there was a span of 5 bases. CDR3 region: CASSQDLPYEQYF. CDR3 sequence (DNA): TGCGCCAGCAGCCAAGATCTACCCTACGAGCAGTACTTC.

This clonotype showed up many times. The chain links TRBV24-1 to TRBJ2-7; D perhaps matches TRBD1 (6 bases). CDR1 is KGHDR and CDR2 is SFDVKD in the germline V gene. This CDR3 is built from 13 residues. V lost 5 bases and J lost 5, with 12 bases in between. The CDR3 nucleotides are TGTGCCACCAGTGGACTTCAGGGGAACGAGCAGTACTTC. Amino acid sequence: CATSGLQGNEQYF.

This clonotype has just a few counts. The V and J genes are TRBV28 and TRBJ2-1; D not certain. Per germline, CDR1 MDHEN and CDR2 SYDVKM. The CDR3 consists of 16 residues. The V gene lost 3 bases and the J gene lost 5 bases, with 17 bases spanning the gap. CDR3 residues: CASSFSRISRDNEQFF. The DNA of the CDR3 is TGTGCCAGCAGTTTTAGTAGGATTTCTAGGGACAATGAGCAGTTCTTC.

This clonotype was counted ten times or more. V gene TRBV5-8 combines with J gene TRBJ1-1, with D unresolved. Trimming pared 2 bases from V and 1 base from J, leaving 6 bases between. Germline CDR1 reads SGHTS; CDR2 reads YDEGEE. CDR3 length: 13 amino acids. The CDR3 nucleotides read TGTGCCAGCAGCTTTCCGCAGAACACTGAAGCTTTCTTT. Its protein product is CASSFPQNTEAFF.

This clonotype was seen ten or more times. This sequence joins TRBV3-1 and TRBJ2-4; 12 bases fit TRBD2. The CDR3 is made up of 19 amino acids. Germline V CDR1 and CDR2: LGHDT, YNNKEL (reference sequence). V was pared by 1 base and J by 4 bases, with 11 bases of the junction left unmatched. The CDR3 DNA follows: TGTGCCAGCAGCCAAGGGCCCGGGACTAGCGGGCAGGTGAAAAACATTCAGTACTTC. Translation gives CASSQGPGTSGQVKNIQYF.

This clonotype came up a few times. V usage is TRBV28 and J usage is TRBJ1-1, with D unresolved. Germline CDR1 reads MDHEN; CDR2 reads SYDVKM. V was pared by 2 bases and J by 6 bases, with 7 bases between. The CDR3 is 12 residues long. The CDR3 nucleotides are TGTGCCAGCAGTTTACCCCGCTCTGAAGCTTTCTTT. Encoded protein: CASSLPRSEAFF.

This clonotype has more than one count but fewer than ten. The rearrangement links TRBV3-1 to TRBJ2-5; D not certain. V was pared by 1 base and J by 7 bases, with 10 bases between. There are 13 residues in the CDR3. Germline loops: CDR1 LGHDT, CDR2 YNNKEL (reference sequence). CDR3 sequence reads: CASSQGATGTQYF. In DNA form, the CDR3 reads TGTGCCAGCAGCCAAGGGGCCACTGGGACCCAGTACTTC.

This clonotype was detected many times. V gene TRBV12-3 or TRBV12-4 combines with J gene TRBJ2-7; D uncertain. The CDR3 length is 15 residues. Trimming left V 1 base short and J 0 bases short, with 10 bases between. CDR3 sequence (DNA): TGTGCCAGCAGTTTAGGAACCGGGTACTCCTACGAGCAGTACTTC. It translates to CASSLGTGYSYEQYF.

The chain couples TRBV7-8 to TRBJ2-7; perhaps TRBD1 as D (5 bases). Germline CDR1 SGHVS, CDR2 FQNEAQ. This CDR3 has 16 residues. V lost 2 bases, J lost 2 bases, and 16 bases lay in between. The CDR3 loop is CASSLTPQGSAYEQYF. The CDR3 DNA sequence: TGTGCCAGCAGCTTAACCCCCCAGGGAAGTGCCTACGAGCAGTACTTC.

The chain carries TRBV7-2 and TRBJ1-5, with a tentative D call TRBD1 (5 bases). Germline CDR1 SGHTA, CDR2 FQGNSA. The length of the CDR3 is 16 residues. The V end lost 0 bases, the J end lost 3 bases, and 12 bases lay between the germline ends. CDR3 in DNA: TGTGCCAGCAGCTTAGCGCAAGCAGGGTACAATCAGCCCCAGCATTTT. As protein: CASSLAQAGYNQPQHF.

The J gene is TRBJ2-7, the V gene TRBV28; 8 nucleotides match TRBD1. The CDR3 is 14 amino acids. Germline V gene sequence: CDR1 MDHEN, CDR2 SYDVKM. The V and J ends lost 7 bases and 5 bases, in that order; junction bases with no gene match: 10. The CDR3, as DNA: TGTGCCAGCACCACGGACAGGGTAGAACACGAGCAGTACTTC. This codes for CASTTDRVEHEQYF. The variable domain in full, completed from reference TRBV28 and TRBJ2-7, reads DVKVTQSSRYLVKRTGEKVFLECVQDMDHENMFWYRQDPGLGLRLIYFSYDVKMKEKGDIPEGYSVSREKKERFSLILESASTNQTSMYLCASTTDRVEHEQYFGPGTRLTVT.

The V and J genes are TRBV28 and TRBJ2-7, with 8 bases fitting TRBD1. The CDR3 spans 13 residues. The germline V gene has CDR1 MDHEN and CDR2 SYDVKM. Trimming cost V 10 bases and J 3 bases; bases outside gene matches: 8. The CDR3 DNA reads TGTGCCACCCAGAGGACAGGGAACTACGAGCAGTACTTC. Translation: CATQRTGNYEQYF.

The CDR3 reads CASSQDFGGGASTDTQYF. The CDR3 nucleotides are TGTGCCAGCAGCCAAGATTTTGGCGGGGGGGCCAGCACAGATACGCAGTATTTT. The gene calls are TRBV3-1 and TRBJ2-3; 9 bases line up with TRBD2. Losses at the gene ends were 0 bases for V and 0 bases for J; bases not matched to a gene: 7. Per germline, CDR1 LGHDT and CDR2 YNNKEL (reference sequence). The CDR3 spans 18 residues.

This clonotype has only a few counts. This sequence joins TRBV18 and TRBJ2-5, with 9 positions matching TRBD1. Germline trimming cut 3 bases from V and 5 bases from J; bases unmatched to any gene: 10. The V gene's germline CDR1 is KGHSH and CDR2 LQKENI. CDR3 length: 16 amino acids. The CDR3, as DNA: TGTGCCAGCTCACCTCGCATCGGGACAGGGTTTGAGACCCAGTACTTC. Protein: CASSPRIGTGFETQYF.

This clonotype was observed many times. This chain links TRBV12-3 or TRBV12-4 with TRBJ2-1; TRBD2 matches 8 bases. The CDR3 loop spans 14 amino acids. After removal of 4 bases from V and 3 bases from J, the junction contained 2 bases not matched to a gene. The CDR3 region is CASSWLAGYNEQFF. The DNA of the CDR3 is TGTGCCAGCAGTTGGCTAGCGGGCTACAATGAGCAGTTCTTC.

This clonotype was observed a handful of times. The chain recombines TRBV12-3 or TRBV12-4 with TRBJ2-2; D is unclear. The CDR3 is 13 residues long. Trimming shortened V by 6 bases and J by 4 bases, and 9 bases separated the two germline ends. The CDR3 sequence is CASREMTTGELFF. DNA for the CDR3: TGTGCCAGCAGAGAAATGACCACCGGGGAGCTGTTTTTT.

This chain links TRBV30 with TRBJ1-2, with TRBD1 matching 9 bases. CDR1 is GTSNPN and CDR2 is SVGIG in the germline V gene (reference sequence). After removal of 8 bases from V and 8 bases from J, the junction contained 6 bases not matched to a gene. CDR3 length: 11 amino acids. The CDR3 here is CAAGTGLGYTF. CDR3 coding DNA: TGTGCCGCCGGGACAGGGTTAGGCTACACCTTC.

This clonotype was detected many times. In DNA form, the CDR3 reads TGTGCCAGCAGCCAAGTAGAGAACACTGAAGCTTTCTTT. Amino acids: CASSQVENTEAFF. The chain couples TRBV3-1 to TRBJ1-1; D unresolved. V lost 1 base to trimming and J lost 1 base, with 4 bases between them. The CDR3 length is 13 residues. The germline V gene has CDR1 LGHDT and CDR2 YNNKEL (reference sequence).

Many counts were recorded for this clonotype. CDR3 in DNA: TGCGCCAGCAGCTTGCCAGCGGGGGGAGAGACCCAGTACTTC. Translated: CASSLPAGGETQYF. The V and J genes are TRBV5-1 and TRBJ2-5; 9 bases are shared with TRBD2. The germline gives CDR1 SGHRS, CDR2 YFSETQ. V dropped 1 base and J dropped 4; count of bases not matched to a gene: 2. This CDR3 is 14 amino acids long.

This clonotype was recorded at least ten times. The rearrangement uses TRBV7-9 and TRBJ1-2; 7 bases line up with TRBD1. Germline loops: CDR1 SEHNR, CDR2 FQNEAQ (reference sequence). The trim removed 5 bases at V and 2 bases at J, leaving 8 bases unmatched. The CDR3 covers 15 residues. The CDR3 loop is CASSATTGRNYGYTF. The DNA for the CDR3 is TGTGCCAGCAGCGCCACGACAGGGAGGAACTATGGCTACACCTTC. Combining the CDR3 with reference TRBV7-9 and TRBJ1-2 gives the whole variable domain DTGVSQNPRHKITKRGQNVTFRCDPISEHNRLYWYRQTLGQGPEFLTYFQNEAQLEKSRLLSDRFSAERPKGSFSTLEIQRTEQGDSAMYLCASSATTGRNYGYTFGSGTRLTVV.

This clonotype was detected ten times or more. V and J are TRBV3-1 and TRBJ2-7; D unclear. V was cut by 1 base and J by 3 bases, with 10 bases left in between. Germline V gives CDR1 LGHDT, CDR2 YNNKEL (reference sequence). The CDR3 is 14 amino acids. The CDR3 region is CASSQATSLYEQYF. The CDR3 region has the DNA TGTGCCAGCAGCCAAGCCACCTCACTCTACGAGCAGTACTTC.

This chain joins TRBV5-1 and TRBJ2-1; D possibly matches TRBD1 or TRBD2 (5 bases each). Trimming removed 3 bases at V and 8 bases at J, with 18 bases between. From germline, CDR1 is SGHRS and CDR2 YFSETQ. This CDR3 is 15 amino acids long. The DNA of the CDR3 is TGCGCCAGCAGCTCACTCGGGACCAACCGGGATGAGCAGTTCTTC. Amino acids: CASSSLGTNRDEQFF.

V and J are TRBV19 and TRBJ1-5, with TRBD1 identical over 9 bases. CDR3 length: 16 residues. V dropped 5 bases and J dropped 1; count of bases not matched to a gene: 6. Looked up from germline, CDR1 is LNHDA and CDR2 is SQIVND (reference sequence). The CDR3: CASSWTGDLSNQPQHF. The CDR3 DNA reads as TGTGCCAGTAGTTGGACAGGGGATTTGAGCAATCAGCCCCAGCATTTT.

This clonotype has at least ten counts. The CDR3 DNA reads as TGCAGTGCGCGTCGCTGGGACAGGGAATACGAGCAGTACTTC. Translation gives CSARRWDREYEQYF. This chain links TRBV20-1 with TRBJ2-7; 9 positions agree with TRBD1. Looked up from germline, CDR1 is DFQATT and CDR2 is SNEGSKA (reference sequence). The CDR3 has 14 residues. V was pared by 6 bases and J by 4 bases, with 10 bases of the junction left unmatched.

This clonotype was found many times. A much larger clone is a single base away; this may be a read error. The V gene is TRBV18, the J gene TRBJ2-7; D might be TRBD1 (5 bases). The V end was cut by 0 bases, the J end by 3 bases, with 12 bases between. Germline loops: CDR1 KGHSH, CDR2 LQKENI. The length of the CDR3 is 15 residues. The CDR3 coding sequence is TGTGCCAGCTCACCACCAGGGGCGAAGGGCTACGAGCAGTACTTC. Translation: CASSPPGAKGYEQYF.

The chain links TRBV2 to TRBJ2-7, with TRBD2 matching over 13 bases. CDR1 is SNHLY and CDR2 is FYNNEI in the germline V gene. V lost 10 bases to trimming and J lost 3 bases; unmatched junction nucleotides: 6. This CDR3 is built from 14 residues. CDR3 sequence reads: CANNGLAGVYEQYF. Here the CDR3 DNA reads TGTGCCAACAATGGACTAGCGGGGGTCTACGAGCAGTACTTC.

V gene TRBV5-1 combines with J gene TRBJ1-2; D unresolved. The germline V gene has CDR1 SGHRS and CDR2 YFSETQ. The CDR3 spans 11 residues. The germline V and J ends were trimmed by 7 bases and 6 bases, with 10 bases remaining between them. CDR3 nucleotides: TGCGCCAGCCCGGGTACCCATGGCTACACCTTC. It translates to CASPGTHGYTF.